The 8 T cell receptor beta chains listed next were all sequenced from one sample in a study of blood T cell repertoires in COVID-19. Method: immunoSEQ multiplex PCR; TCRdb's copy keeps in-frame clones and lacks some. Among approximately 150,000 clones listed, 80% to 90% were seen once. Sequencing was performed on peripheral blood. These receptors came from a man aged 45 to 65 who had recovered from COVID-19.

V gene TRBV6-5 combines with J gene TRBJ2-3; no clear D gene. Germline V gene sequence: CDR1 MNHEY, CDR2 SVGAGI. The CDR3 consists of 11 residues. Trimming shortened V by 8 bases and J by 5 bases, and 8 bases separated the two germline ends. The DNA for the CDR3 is TGTGCCAGCCGTCGCGGAGATACGCAGTATTTT. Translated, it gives CASRRGDTQYF.

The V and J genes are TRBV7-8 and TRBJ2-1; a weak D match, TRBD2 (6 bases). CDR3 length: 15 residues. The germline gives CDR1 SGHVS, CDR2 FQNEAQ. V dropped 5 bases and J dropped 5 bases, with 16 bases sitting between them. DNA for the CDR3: TGTGCCAGCAGCACCCGCGGGACGGGCGACAATGAGCAGTTCTTC. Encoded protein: CASSTRGTGDNEQFF.

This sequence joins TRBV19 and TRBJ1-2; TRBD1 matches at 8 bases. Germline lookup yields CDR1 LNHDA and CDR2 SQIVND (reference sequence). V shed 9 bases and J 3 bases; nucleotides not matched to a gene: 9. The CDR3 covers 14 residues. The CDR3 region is CASGQGVVYYGYTF. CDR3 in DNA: TGTGCCAGCGGACAGGGTGTGGTGTACTATGGCTACACCTTC.

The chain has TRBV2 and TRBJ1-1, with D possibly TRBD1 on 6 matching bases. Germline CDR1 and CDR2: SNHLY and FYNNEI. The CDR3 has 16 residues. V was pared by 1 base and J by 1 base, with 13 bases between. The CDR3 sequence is CASSEEGGTGNTEAFF. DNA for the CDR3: TGTGCCAGCAGTGAAGAAGGGGGTACTGGGAACACTGAAGCTTTCTTT.

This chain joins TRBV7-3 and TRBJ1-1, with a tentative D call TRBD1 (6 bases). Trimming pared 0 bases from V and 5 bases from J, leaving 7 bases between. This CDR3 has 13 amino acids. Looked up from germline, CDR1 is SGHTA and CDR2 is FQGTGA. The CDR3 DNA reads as TGTGCCAGCAGCTTAACAGGGGGAACTGAAGCTTTCTTT. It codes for CASSLTGGTEAFF. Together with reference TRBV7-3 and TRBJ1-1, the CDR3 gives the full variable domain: GAGVSQTPSNKVTEKGKYVELRCDPISGHTALYWYRQSLGQGPEFLIYFQGTGAADDSGLPNDRFFAVRPEGSVSTLKIQRTERGDSAVYLCASSLTGGTEAFFGQGTRLTVV.

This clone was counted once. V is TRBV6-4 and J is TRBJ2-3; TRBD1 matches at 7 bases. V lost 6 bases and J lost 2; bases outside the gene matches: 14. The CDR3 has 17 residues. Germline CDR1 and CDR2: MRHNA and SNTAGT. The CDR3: CASRGGSQGPHTDTQYF. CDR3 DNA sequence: TGTGCCAGCAGGGGTGGGTCACAGGGGCCCCACACAGATACGCAGTATTTT.

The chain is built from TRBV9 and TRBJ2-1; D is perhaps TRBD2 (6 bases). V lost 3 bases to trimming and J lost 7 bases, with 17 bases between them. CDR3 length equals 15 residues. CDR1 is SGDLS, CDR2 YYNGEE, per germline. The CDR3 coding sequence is TGTGCCAGCAGCGCGGGTTCGGGGGTTAAGAATGAGCAGTTCTTC. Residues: CASSAGSGVKNEQFF.

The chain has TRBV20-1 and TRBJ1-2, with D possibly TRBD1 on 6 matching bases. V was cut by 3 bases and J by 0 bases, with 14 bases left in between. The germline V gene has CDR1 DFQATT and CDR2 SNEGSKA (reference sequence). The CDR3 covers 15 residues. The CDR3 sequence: CSASRPGVANYGYTF. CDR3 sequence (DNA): TGCAGTGCTAGTAGACCAGGGGTAGCTAACTATGGCTACACCTTC.